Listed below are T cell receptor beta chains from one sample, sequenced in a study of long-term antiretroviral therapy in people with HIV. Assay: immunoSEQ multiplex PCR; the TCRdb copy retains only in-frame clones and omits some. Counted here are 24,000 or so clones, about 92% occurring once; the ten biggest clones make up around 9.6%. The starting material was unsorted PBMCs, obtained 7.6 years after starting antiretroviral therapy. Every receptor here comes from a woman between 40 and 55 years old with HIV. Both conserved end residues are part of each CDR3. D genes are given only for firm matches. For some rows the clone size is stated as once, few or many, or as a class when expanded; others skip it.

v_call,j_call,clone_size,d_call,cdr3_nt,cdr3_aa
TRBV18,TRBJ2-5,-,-,TGTGCCAGCTCAGGTGTAGAGACCCAGTACTTC,CASSGVETQYF
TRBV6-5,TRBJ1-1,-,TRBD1,TGTGCCAGCACGGGACAGGGGTTGTTAGGAGCTTTCTTT,CASTGQGLLGAFF
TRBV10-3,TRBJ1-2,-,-,TGTGCCATCAAGCCCGGACAATCCTCTAACTATGGCTACACCTTC,CAIKPGQSSNYGYTF
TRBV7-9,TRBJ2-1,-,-,TGTGCCAGCAGCTTAAAAGGGATAAGTACTTACAATGAGCAGTTCTTC,CASSLKGISTYNEQFF
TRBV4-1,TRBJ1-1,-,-,TGCGCCAGCAGCCAAGTGGGTCTCTACGCTGAAGCTTTCTTT,CASSQVGLYAEAFF
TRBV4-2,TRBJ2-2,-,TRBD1,TGTGCCAGCAGCCTGTCGACAGGGGGCAGGACCGGGGAGCTGTTTTTT,CASSLSTGGRTGELFF
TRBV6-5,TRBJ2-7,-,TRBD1,TGTGCCAGCAGTTTCTGGACAGGGCAGTTTTCCTACGAGCAGTACTTC,CASSFWTGQFSYEQYF
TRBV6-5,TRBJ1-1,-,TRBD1,TGTGCCAGCAGTTACGACAGGGGATCGACTGAAGCTTTCTTT,CASSYDRGSTEAFF
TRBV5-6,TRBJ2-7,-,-,TGTGCCAGCAGCTTGTCATTCCGGGGCGAGCAGTACTTC,CASSLSFRGEQYF
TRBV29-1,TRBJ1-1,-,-,TGCAGCGTTCATTCTGACGTTTTGAACACTGAAGCTTTCTTT,CSVHSDVLNTEAFF
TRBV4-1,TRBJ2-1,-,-,TGCGCCAGCAGCCAAGGACTAAACCAGTTCTTC,CASSQGLNQFF
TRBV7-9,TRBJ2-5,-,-,TGTGCCAGCGGCACTGAACAAGAGACCCAGTACTTC,CASGTEQETQYF
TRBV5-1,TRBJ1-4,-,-,TGCGCCAGCTCCGATGCAGGGGCTAATGAAAAACTGTTTTTT,CASSDAGANEKLFF
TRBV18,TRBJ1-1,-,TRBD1,TGTGCCAGCTCCACGACAGGGGGGGCTGAAGCTTTCTTT,CASSTTGGAEAFF
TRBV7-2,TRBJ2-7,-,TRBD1,TGTGCCAGCAGCTTGACAGGGAGCTCCTACGAGCAGTACTTC,CASSLTGSSYEQYF
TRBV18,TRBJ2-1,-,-,TGTGCCAGCTCACCAGCGGCTCGGGAGCAGTTCTTC,CASSPAAREQFF
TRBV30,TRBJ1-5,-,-,TGTGCCTGGAGAAAAAAGGATGACAATCAGCCCCAGCATTTT,CAWRKKDDNQPQHF
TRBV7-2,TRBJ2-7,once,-,TGTGCCAGCAGCTTAAGGATGACTCAAGAGCAGTACTTC,CASSLRMTQEQYF
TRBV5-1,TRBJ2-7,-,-,TGCGCCAGCAGCATTCAAAGTCGCGAGCAGTACTTC,CASSIQSREQYF
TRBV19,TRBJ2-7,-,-,TGTGCCAGTAGTGAGACAGGGACTCCCTACGAGCAGTACTTC,CASSETGTPYEQYF